This TCR beta chain was recorded in a study of tumor-infiltrating lymphocytes in primary liver carcinoma. Overall study findings and caveats: CD8+ and CD4+ repertoires went uncompared, the samples being bulk unsorted.

Germline DNA was extracted alongside blood RNA, which was obtained from unsorted whole blood. Regarding this clonotype: The antigen remains undetermined. At one boundary the junction diverges from the germline segment, which might be a read error.

The input was around 500 ng total RNA; TCR beta cDNA was made from it with a constant-region primer. ARM-PCR, slightly modified, supplied the TCR beta libraries through three nested multiplex PCR rounds. TCRdb re-called the multiplex PCR reads with MiXCR, one entry per CDR3 protein. This table holds about 320,000 distinct CDR3 sequences, approximately 65% found once. Sequencing was carried out using peripheral blood. This TCR derives from a man aged 35 to 55 with primary liver carcinoma and hepatitis B virus infection.

The CDR3 loop is CASSPSDVLDAAFF. CDR3 sequence (DNA): TGTGCTAGCAGCCCTTCGGACGTGTTGGATGCGGCTTTCTTT. The rearrangement joins TRBV14 to TRBJ1-1; D is unresolved. This CDR3 region has 14 residues. Germline CDR1 reads SGHDN; CDR2 reads FVKESK.